The T cell receptor beta chain described here comes from a study of early T cells in non-severe SARS-CoV-2 infection (dated by TCRdb to 2020 to 2022). In terms of the full investigation: TCR sequencing used bulk RNA from unsorted whole blood, so alpha and beta chains could not be paired. The investigation overall reported the following: VDJdb matching was skewed toward anti-spike CD8 responses and likely underestimated virus-specific expansions by missing private and CD4 specificities.

Inclusive of the bounding cysteine and phenylalanine, the CDR3 is 16 residues long. Only CDR3 DNA remains: 48 bases, in frame from the first base. CDR1 and CDR2 are drawn from the germline V gene (reference sequence): LGHDT, YNNKEL. A case-control design nested within a healthcare worker cohort in London, UK, was used, with weekly nasopharyngeal swab PCR tests and blood sampling performed. Healthcare workers were recruited between 23 and 31 March 2020, during the week of the UK lockdown, and were followed weekly for up to roughly 16 weeks. This clonotype was seen at least ten times. The antigen this receptor binds is unknown. A junction boundary mismatches the germline segment, possibly from a read error. The library relied on 5' RACE. These reads were obtained on a NextSeq 500. Unique molecular identifiers were attached to individual cDNA molecules in the TCR library protocol so that sequencing error and PCR bias could be corrected. Both TCR alpha and beta chains were sequenced, and tight co-correlation was observed between alpha and beta sequence abundances in each sample. On the authors' methods: Decombinator V4 was used to annotate the V gene, J gene and CDR3 of the TCR sequences. Expanded TCRs were defined as changing significantly between any two time points under a Poisson model with p below 0.0001. Abundances of TCRs were expressed as counts per million after normalisation to the total number of TCRs sequenced in each sample. MAIT TCRs were defined by TRAV1-2 paired with TRAJ12, TRAJ20 or TRAJ33, and iNKT TCRs by TRAV10 paired with TRAJ18. VDJdb, accessed 1 November 2021, was searched for CMV, EBV and SARS-CoV-2 annotated TCRs, with TCRs annotated for multiple antigens excluded. TCRdb itself trimmed the public reads at Q25 with fastp, ran MiXCR and retained productive beta chains. Rows are unified per CDR3 protein, each entry keeping the most common DNA and genes. The V and J calls follow TCRdb's processing rather than the paper's. Recorded for this sample are approximately 70,000 distinct CDR3 sequences; about 12% of them occurred a single time. The ten largest make up almost 6.5% of the sample.

The sequence joins TRBV3-1 to TRBJ1-3, and 7 junctional nucleotides match TRBD1. This sequence originates from an adult who was a healthcare worker with PCR-confirmed SARS-CoV-2 infection or an uninfected control (not recorded which). Sequenced input: whole blood. The CDR3 protein: CASSRGQVSSENTIYF. The DNA sequence follows: TGTGCCAGCAGCCGCGGACAGGTCTCCTCTGAAAACACCATATATTTT.